This entry concerns a single T cell receptor beta chain. It lacks a known antigen. No base quality values were provided; no much bigger clone lies one nucleotide off. Other DNA sequences of this sample code for an identical CDR3. The immunoSEQ Assay, a bias-controlled multiplex PCR, was used to amplify TCRbeta CDR3 regions from genomic DNA. Regarding the original processing steps: The number of nucleated cells in each sample was estimated by amplification of reference gene primers within the assay. Sequence reads were collapsed and filtered to measure the absolute abundance of every unique TCRbeta CDR3 rearrangement. For each sample, productive Simpson clonality was calculated as the square root of Simpson's diversity index across productive rearrangements. Held by TCRdb, this immuneACCESS table contains in-frame sequences only and omits some clones. Under half of the omission traces to an unresolved V gene where checked; the cause of the rest is unknown. The D gene and trimming were derived from the DNA, and the V and J assignments and clone size from that table. The sample data list about 230,000 clones, and approximately 88% of these were observed just once. The top ten clonotypes cover around 2.5% of the sample.

Looking up the germline V gene (reference sequence) yields CDR1 SGHKS and CDR2 YYEKEE. There are 14 amino acids in the CDR3, from cysteine to phenylalanine inclusive. Only the CDR3 region is kept as DNA, spanning 42 bases read in frame from base 1. For this chain, trimming is 4 bases at the V end and 5 bases at the J end, and the number of junction bases without a gene match is 5. The sample is drawn from a study of blood T cell repertoires in COVID-19 (dated by TCRdb to the early 2020s). About the full investigation: Samples covering the acute and convalescent phases of COVID-19 were provided by collaborators in the United States, Italy and Spain. The prospective study material was composed of cDNA or gDNA derived from T cells, B-cell-depleted T cells, or PBMCs. The dataset comprised deeply sampled blood TCRbeta repertoires from subjects exposed to, actively infected with, or recovered from COVID-19. The repertoires were released in a freely available public database intended as a resource for research on the immune response to SARS-CoV-2. The samples were drawn from two sources: the first 160 participants of the ongoing ImmuneRACE study, and 1,254 subjects contributed by 6 global collaborators. A de-identified subject ID, COVID-19 status, age in years and sex were almost always included in the sample metadata. Where available, HLA class I and class II types were obtained from metadata supplied by the sample provider rather than from assay-based typing. General study outcomes and caveats: The quantity of clinical and demographic metadata differed by source and by participant and was supplied without curation.

Participants in the prospective study were enrolled through a virtual design, were aged about 18 to 90 years, and lived in some 24 United States geographic areas. Cohort assignment in the prospective study relied on participant-reported clinical history from a screening survey and a study questionnaire. In the prospective study, whole blood, serum and a nasopharyngeal or oropharyngeal swab were collected from each participant by mobile phlebotomists. Additional blood draws and questionnaires over an approximately 2-month period could optionally be provided by prospective study participants. Before DNA extraction, prospective study blood samples were shipped either frozen or at room temperature.

This chain joins TRBV5-5 to TRBJ1-4; the junction holds 7 bases that match TRBD1. The source is a middle-aged woman with acute COVID-19. Sequences were obtained from PBMCs or T cells enriched from blood (not recorded which). The CDR3 reads CASSRDSLNEKLFF. The base sequence is TGTGCCAGCAGCCGGGACAGCTTAAATGAAAAACTGTTTTTT.